This section outlines one T cell receptor beta chain sequence together with its context. The antigen it recognizes is unknown. No base quality information exists; no much larger clone differs at one position. In total, approximately 690 healthy bone marrow donors made up the cohort. At the time of sampling, every cohort member was nominally healthy, though immune exposures that went unrecorded were likely present. The donor was CMV seronegative and was included in the group of hundreds of seronegative cohort members. A peripheral blood sample was provided by each donor, and peripheral blood mononuclear cells were used for TCR beta sequencing. Genomic DNA was extracted from the blood cell samples with the Qiagen DNeasy Blood Extraction Kit. The source of the sample is a study of cytomegalovirus exposure and HLA in healthy donors (dated by TCRdb to 2017 to 2019). Concerning the study at large: An earlier analysis of several hundred of the donors reported about 300 Gb of sequence data and about 120 million unique TCR beta sequences obtained from around 180 million T cells. Roughly 300 gigabases of sequencing data and 80 million or so unique TCR sequences were included in an early release covering over 600 HLA-typed donors. The genetic ancestry cluster associated with self-reported Caucasian donors included roughly 84% of the 350 to 500 genotyped donors. The aim of the study was to test whether cataloging public T cell receptors could identify signatures of past pathogen exposure. The study profiled the T cell repertoires of 500 to 800 subjects by immunosequencing and related them to cytomegalovirus serostatus. Besides the first cohort of about 730 subjects, a separate validation cohort made up of roughly 130 different subjects was used. High-throughput TCR immunosequencing, statistical association of individual TCRs with disease status, and machine learning were combined to predict cytomegalovirus infection status. A later analysis re-analyzed previously published TCR beta repertoires from 550 to 700 donors and added high-resolution HLA genotyping to study TCR occurrence patterns. Rather than using new phenotypic data, the later analysis identified candidate immune exposures from TCR beta sequences and from how often those sequences occurred across donors. An earlier analysis of around 580 of the donors used high-throughput TCR beta sequencing to judge whether each TCR beta V gene segment behaved as functional or pseudogenic. Donor age, sex, ethnicity and CMV serostatus were collected together with the repertoire data. A later genetic analysis used genome-wide SNP genotypes for about three fifths of the 666 donors, treating that subset as a discovery cohort. All discovery cohort repertoires had been generated using a single sequencing platform. HLA typing included class I and class II loci at four-digit resolution. Typing coverage varied by locus: roughly 629-640 donors for A, B, C, DRB1 and DQB1; 500 to 550 for DQA1; approximately 570 for DPA1; under 490 for DPB1. Because of strong linkage in the cohort, a few DR-DQ haplotypes were treated as single units for association and clustering. Among almost 400 genotyped donors of the cohort, an average of approximately 250,000 unique TCR beta nucleotide sequences were sequenced per donor, 15% to 20% of them non-productive.

Library preparation employed the immunoSEQ multiplex PCR assay. For the multiplex PCR, a mixture combining 60 forward primers for TCR Vbeta segments and 13 reverse primers for TCR Jbeta segments was used. Amplification of the CDR3 region of rearranged TCR beta genes was performed with a multiplex PCR assay on genomic DNA. On the Illumina HiSeq System, the amplified TCR beta libraries were sequenced as 87-base-pair reads. The authors' analysis ran thus. A later analysis tallied about 77 million unique TCR beta chains across the 666 repertoires, and approximately 12 million of those chains were shared by two or more donors. To remove PCR and sequencing errors, raw reads were error-corrected and collapsed into unique sequences using a nearest-neighbor algorithm that merged closely related sequences. To assign V, D and J gene segments, CDR3 sequences were aligned to IMGT reference sequences. For a sequence to be retained, a match of at least six nucleotides was required to both a V gene segment and a J gene segment. Rearrangements were classified as productive when the CDR3 lacked stop codons and remained in frame with V and J, and all other rearrangements were classified as non-productive. Following IMGT convention, CDR3 was defined as the stretch from the second conserved V-encoded cysteine up to the conserved J-encoded phenylalanine. Sequences without an unambiguous match to a single V gene segment were excluded from the earlier analysis of a few hundred of the donors. An earlier analysis of a few hundred of the donors called V segments functional above 56.7% productive rearrangements and segregating when the between-donor standard deviation exceeded 5%. A statistical classification framework was built to diagnose cytomegalovirus status from the catalog of TCR beta chain sequences. V and J gene assignment, in a later analysis, came from comparing TCR nucleotide sequences with IMGT/GENE-DB human TR gene sequences. Using the TCRdist pipeline, a later analysis assigned CDR3 sequences along with most-parsimonious VDJ recombination scenarios. A later analysis defined each TCR beta chain by its CDR3 amino acid sequence plus V-gene family, and excluded reads lacking a unique V-gene family. To address suspected cross-contamination and a sequencing artifact, a later analysis removed 450 to 700 highly shared, low-generation-probability nucleotide sequences. In a later analysis, a clonal expansion index was calculated for each public chain from normalized within-repertoire ranks of inferred template counts. In a later analysis, generation probabilities were computed with a VDJ recombination model fitted to out-of-frame rearrangements, and the resulting probabilities were checked against IGoR. In a later analysis, hypergeometric tests were used to score TCR-TCR, TCR-HLA and TCR-CMV co-occurrence, with a repertoire-size bias correction applied to TCR pairs. False discovery rates were estimated in a later analysis by permuting HLA or CMV assignments 20 times. In a later analysis, co-occurring TCRs were grouped using DBSCAN, and TCRdist sequence similarity was added for clustering within HLA-allele-positive subsets. For co-occurrence clustering, repertoires with fewer than 30,000 or more than 120,000 public chains were excluded, along with 5 or 6 repertoires with anomalous nucleotide sharing. TCRdb stores this immuneACCESS table with in-frame sequences only. Part of the clones is absent; in the studies checked, under half of the shortfall reflects unresolved V genes, and no reason is known for the rest. The DNA was the basis for D and trimming; V, J and clone size are from that table. Recorded for this sample are 140,000 or so clones; about four fifths of them occurred a single time. The biggest ten clones account for around 4.3% of the sample.

Trimming removed 1 base from V and 3 bases from J, leaving 9 bases between the germline ends. The CDR3 holds 14 amino acids from the cysteine to the phenylalanine. Left in the record is the CDR3 DNA by itself, 42 bases read in frame from the first base. CDR1 and CDR2 (SGHTA, FQGTGA) derive from the germline V gene. Study-level results and caveats: In an earlier analysis of about 600 of the donors, most TCR beta V segments appeared in productive rearrangements about 90% or about 30% of the time, broadly matching IMGT annotations. Some IMGT-functional V segments, including TRBV6-2 and TRBV6-3, could not be told apart with the 87-base-pair reads, so those segments were excluded. In a later analysis, most CMV-associated TCR beta chains were found to appear HLA-restricted, with HLA associations seemingly driven largely by CMV exposure. In a later analysis, the rate of TCR association differed among HLA loci, with DRB1 alleles having the most associated TCRs and HLA-C alleles having the fewest. A total of roughly 160 TCR beta chains were listed by the study as associated with cytomegalovirus. The authors suggested that the approach could potentially be extended to other disease states and immunological phenotypes. For the cohort, immune exposure information was limited to CMV serostatus. The earlier analysis of approximately 590 of the donors excluded around 17 rarely observed V segments, including chromosome 9 orphons, because counts were too low. HLA typing was unavailable for some donors at each locus, so association tests used only the typed subset. In a later analysis, several top co-occurrence clusters were reported to appear linked to parvovirus B19, influenza, CMV and Epstein-Barr virus. A further reported finding was that TCR beta sequences accurately predicted the HLA-A and HLA-B alleles for most subjects in the first cohort. The classifier was reported to diagnose cytomegalovirus status with high specificity and sensitivity in both the original and validation cohorts. Compared with the roughly 670-donor mean, donors in an Asian-associated ancestry cluster had fewer N-insertions in productive TCRs, according to a later genetic analysis. Compared with equally common non-associated chains, HLA-associated TCR beta chains in a later analysis were more clonally expanded and had lower generation probabilities. When HLA alleles, especially DR and DQ, strongly co-occurred, TCR associations were difficult to assign to individual alleles. A group of highly shared sequence variants was considered likely to be a technical artifact of the sequencing pipeline. Most TCR sequences were observed very rarely across donors, whereas some public TCRs were present in many individuals. Correlated functional status among segregating V segments might be attributable to linkage disequilibrium, but an unknown experimental factor could not be ruled out. V-gene and J-gene trimming of TCR beta chains was associated with a missense DCLRE1C variant in a later genetic analysis, and the association was replicated in an independent cohort. At a false discovery rate of 0.05, a later analysis linked 15,000 to 20,000 TCR beta sequences to specific HLA alleles. Sequencing depth was assumed to be roughly uniform across donors in the presence/absence analyses, though that assumption may not hold. A few of the identified cytomegalovirus-associated TCR beta chains were confirmed in vitro to be specific for cytomegalovirus antigens. Only TCR beta chains were sequenced in this cohort, and the absence of alpha or paired-chain data limited detectable features.

The chain is encoded by TRBV7-3 joined to TRBJ1-1; the D gene lacks a confident call. The receptor comes from a man aged 35 to 55 in good health and CMV-seronegative. Input material: PBMCs. Here the CDR3 is given as CASSLKALDTEAFF. At the DNA level, the sequence is TGTGCCAGCAGCTTAAAAGCTCTGGACACTGAAGCTTTCTTT. Supplemented by the reference TRBV7-3 and TRBJ1-1 proteins around the CDR3, the complete variable domain is GAGVSQTPSNKVTEKGKYVELRCDPISGHTALYWYRQSLGQGPEFLIYFQGTGAADDSGLPNDRFFAVRPEGSVSTLKIQRTERGDSAVYLCASSLKALDTEAFFGQGTRLTVV.